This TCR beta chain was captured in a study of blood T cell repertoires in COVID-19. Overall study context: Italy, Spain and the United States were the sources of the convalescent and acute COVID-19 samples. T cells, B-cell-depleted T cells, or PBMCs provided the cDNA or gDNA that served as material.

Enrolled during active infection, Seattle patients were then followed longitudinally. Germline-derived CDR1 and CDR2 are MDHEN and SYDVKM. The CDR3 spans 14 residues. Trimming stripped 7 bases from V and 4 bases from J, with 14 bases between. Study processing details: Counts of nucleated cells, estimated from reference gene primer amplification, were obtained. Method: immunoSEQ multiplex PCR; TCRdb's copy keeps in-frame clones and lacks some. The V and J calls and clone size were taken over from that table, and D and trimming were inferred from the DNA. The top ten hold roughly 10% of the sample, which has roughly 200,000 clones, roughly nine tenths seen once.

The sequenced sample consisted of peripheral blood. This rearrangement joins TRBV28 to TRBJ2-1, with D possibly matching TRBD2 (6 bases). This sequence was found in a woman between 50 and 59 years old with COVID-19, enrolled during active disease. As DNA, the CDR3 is TGTGCCAGCAAATGGGACTCAAATTACAATGAGCAGTTCTTC. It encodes CASKWDSNYNEQFF.